This T cell receptor (beta chain) is drawn from a study of neurological immune-mediated disorders (dated by TCRdb to the late 2010s). For context, the study as a whole: Among the 35 or so multiple sclerosis patients, relapsing-remitting MS was present in some 31 and secondary progressive MS was present in 3. Peripheral blood TCR-beta repertoires from patients with HTLV-I-associated myelopathy (HAM/TSP), patients with multiple sclerosis, and healthy controls were compared in the study using UMI-based sequencing. Alongside PBMC samples, the set of fewer than 110 TCR-beta libraries contained longitudinal samples, technical triplicates, and paired CD4+ and CD8+ T-cell subsets that had been sorted. The cohort was made up of 68 subjects, consisting of around 14 HAM/TSP patients, around 35 multiple sclerosis patients and around 20 healthy controls.

cDNA was synthesized by template-switch 5'RACE using a primer carrying a 10-nucleotide random unique molecular identifier by which each TCR transcript was tagged. Over 170 million TCR-beta sequences, covering 15-18 subjects, were produced in each sequencing run. Total RNA was extracted with the RNeasy kit. The KAPA Real-time Library Amplification kit was used to amplify TCR-beta VDJ regions with primers for the TCR constant region and the 5'RACE anchor. Sample indexes and Illumina adaptors were added in a first PCR, and a second PCR then increased library yield. After Ampure bead purification, the roughly 650 bp TCR product was size-selected on a 2% E-gel SizeSelection system. Before pooling, library quality was assessed on a Bioanalyzer, concentration was determined with Qubit, and library quantification was performed with the Kapa Library Quantification kit. Libraries were sequenced paired-end 2 x 150 bp on an Illumina HiSeq 2500. To increase sequence diversity, roughly 24-32% phiX was spiked into each library pool. In the original analysis: The quality-filtered reads were processed with the UMI-based MiGEC pipeline, whose error correction step removed more than 80% of the raw TCR sequences. IMGT germline references were used for aligning VDJ genes, and each clonotype was defined as a unique CDR3 amino acid sequence together with its V-J genes. VDJtools evaluated clonal expansion, Shannon diversity and CDR3 relatedness (CalcPairwiseDistances, ClusterSamples); CLCbio workbench built phylogenetic trees. A clone was classed as expanded if it had 8 or more unique UMIs, a cutoff based on coefficient-of-variation modelling across technical triplicates. TCRdb reworked the public reads: Q25 trimming with fastp, MiXCR clone assembly, productive beta chains retained. Every entry covers one CDR3 protein and lists the most common genes and DNA from its rows. These V and J calls rely on TCRdb rather than the paper's analysis. Recorded for this sample are approximately 90,000 distinct CDR3 sequences; 3% to 4.5% of them occurred a single time. Around 6% of the sample rests with the top ten.

The CDR3 goes from the cysteine to the phenylalanine over 14 residues. Of the read, only the CDR3 DNA is kept; its 42 bases are in frame from base 1. V is cut back by 7 bases and J by 3 bases, with 7 bases in the junction unmatched. CDR1 and CDR2, per the germline V gene, are SGHTA and FQGNSA. For unsorted PBMC libraries, 2 million PBMCs were used after storage in RNAlater at -80 degrees C until RNA extraction. Multiple sclerosis patients were enrolled in a US clinical protocol evaluating disease progression by magnetic resonance imaging. Peripheral blood was subjected to Ficoll-Hypaque density gradient centrifugation to isolate PBMCs, which were then cryopreserved in liquid nitrogen. General study outcomes and caveats: TCR clonal expansion was highest in HAM/TSP patients and lowest in MS patients, with MS patients falling below even healthy controls. In phylogenetic analysis, the repertoires of 18 of 34 MS patients grouped into a cluster of related CDR3 sequences, which suggests a possible signature at the repertoire level. No clinical or MRI features were associated with the MS cluster, and the authors said that larger cohorts are needed. Across subjects, expanded clones never shared an identical CDR3 amino acid sequence, which suggests that the TCR-beta repertoires in every group were private.

This clonotype appeared many times. It has no known antigen specificity. Nothing much larger sits one base from this clone, and base qualities are not available. The rearrangement joined TRBV7-2 to TRBJ2-7; a stretch of 9 junction bases matches TRBD1. This receptor was identified in a woman younger than 35 with multiple sclerosis. Material: PBMCs. CDR3 reads: CASKTGGVGYEQYF. The DNA is TGTGCCAGCAAAACAGGGGGCGTCGGCTACGAGCAGTACTTC. Beyond the CDR3, the reference TRBV7-2 and TRBJ2-7 genes provide the residues; the full variable domain reads: GAGVSQSPSNKVTEKGKDVELRCDPISGHTALYWYRQSLGQGLEFLIYFQGNSAPDKSGLPSDRFSAERTGGSVSTLTIQRTQQEDSAVYLCASKTGGVGYEQYFGPGTRLTVT.